Each of the 7 T cell receptor beta chains below was sequenced from the same sample in a study of cytomegalovirus exposure and HLA in healthy donors (dated by TCRdb to the late 2010s). The library was made by the immunoSEQ multiplex PCR assay. For the multiplex PCR, a mixture combining 60 forward primers for TCR Vbeta segments and 13 reverse primers for TCR Jbeta segments was used. TCRdb re-hosts the immuneACCESS table, in-frame sequences only. Its copies lack some clones; in the studies checked, an unresolved V gene accounts for under half of them, and the cause for the rest is not known. Here the sample has 85,000 to 110,000 clones; more than 65% occur a single time. 9% to 12% of the sample is held by the ten biggest clonotypes. The sequencing input was PBMCs. The source is a young woman in good health and CMV-seropositive.

J is TRBJ1-6 and V is TRBV18, with D hard to call. CDR3 length equals 18 residues. Trimming removed 3 bases at V and 8 bases at J, with 23 bases between. Germline V lookup: CDR1 KGHSH, CDR2 LQKENI. The CDR3 spells CASSPVGSGGSWDSPLHF. The CDR3 coding sequence is TGTGCCAGCTCACCGGTCGGGTCGGGCGGGTCCTGGGATTCACCCCTCCACTTT.

This clone showed up just once. V usage is TRBV7-6 and J usage is TRBJ2-1; D is perhaps TRBD2 (6 bases). V was pared by 3 bases and J by 7 bases, with 16 bases between. CDR1 and CDR2 from the germline V gene are SGHVS and FNYEAQ. The CDR3 spans 15 residues. CDR3 sequence: CASSLAGSPGNEQFF. In DNA form, the CDR3 reads TGTGCCAGCAGCTTGGCCGGGAGCCCGGGGAATGAGCAGTTCTTC.

The chain combines TRBV28 with TRBJ2-7, with D possibly matching TRBD2 (7 bases). The germline V gene encodes CDR1 MDHEN and CDR2 SYDVKM. The CDR3 is 15 residues long. The V end was cut by 8 bases, the J end by 6 bases, with 23 bases between. The CDR3 region has the DNA TGTGCCAGCTACCCTGGGGGGGGCCCTTCCGCCGAGCAGTACTTC. Protein product: CASYPGGGPSAEQYF.

The genes are TRBV28 and TRBJ2-7; D gene uncertain. The CDR3 has 16 amino acids. V dropped 3 bases and J dropped 0 bases, with 15 bases sitting between them. Germline lookup yields CDR1 MDHEN and CDR2 SYDVKM. CDR3: CASSFQLAALSYEQYF. The CDR3 nucleotides are TGTGCCAGCAGTTTTCAGTTGGCCGCCCTCTCCTACGAGCAGTACTTC.

This clone was seen more than once but under ten times. This sequence joins TRBV28 and TRBJ1-5; no reliable D call. Trimming took off 2 bases at V and 6 bases at J, with 11 bases between the two ends. Germline V lookup: CDR1 MDHEN, CDR2 SYDVKM. This CDR3 region has 14 residues. This chain's CDR3 is CASSLMQAGQPQHF. The CDR3 DNA is TGTGCCAGCAGTTTAATGCAGGCCGGTCAGCCCCAGCATTTT.

The CDR3 bases are TGCGCCAGCAGAACTGGGCGGGAGAAACAACATGAGCAGTTCTTC. Amino acids: CASRTGREKQHEQFF. The rearrangement joins TRBV4-3 to TRBJ2-1, with 7 bases matching TRBD2. V lost 6 bases to trimming and J lost 8 bases; unmatched junction nucleotides: 13. CDR1 LGHNA and CDR2 YSLEER come from the germline V gene. The CDR3 has 15 residues.

The chain carries TRBV5-1 and TRBJ2-7, with 10 bases lining up with TRBD1. The CDR3 covers 15 residues. The trim removed 5 bases at V and 5 bases at J, leaving 10 bases unmatched. Germline CDR1 reads SGHRS; CDR2 reads YFSETQ. CDR3 in amino acids: CASSRTGTGAHEQYF. As DNA, the CDR3 is TGCGCCAGCAGTCGAACCGGGACAGGGGCCCACGAGCAGTACTTC.